These T cell receptor beta chains were read from a single sample in a study of cytomegalovirus exposure and HLA in healthy donors. The protocol was immunoSEQ multiplex PCR, while the TCRdb copy is restricted to in-frame clones and leaves out a portion. The sample has roughly 140,000 clones, roughly 74% seen once; the top ten hold 5.5% to 7%. The source material was PBMCs. Source of these receptors: a woman aged 40 to 50 in good health and CMV-seropositive. Each CDR3 is given with its conserved first and last residue. A D gene is named only where the DNA matches it firmly. Size is stated for part of the rows, as once, few or many counts, or as a class when the clone is expanded.

TRBV28,NA,TRBJ2-3,few,CASSTLGGSGTDTQYF,TGTGCCAGCAGTACTCTGGGGGGTAGCGGCACAGATACGCAGTATTTT
TRBV4-1,TRBD2,TRBJ2-1,NA,CASRRGSGEVYNEQFF,TGCGCCAGCAGACGAGGGAGCGGGGAGGTTTACAATGAGCAGTTCTTC
TRBV6-5,TRBD2,TRBJ2-1,NA,CASEGTSGTEGQFF,TGTGCCAGCGAAGGCACTAGCGGGACCGAGGGGCAGTTCTTC
TRBV20-1,NA,TRBJ1-2,NA,CSATALGYTF,TGCAGTGCCACAGCCTTAGGCTACACCTTC
TRBV29-1,TRBD1,TRBJ1-2,once,CSVRDRDYGYTF,TGCAGCGTCCGGGACAGGGACTATGGCTACACCTTC
TRBV4-1,TRBD1,TRBJ2-2,few,CASSDRGNTGELFF,TGCGCCAGCAGCGACAGGGGGAACACCGGGGAGCTGTTTTTT
TRBV9,NA,TRBJ2-3,NA,CASSVVRATSTDTQYF,TGTGCCAGCAGCGTAGTCAGGGCGACTAGCACAGATACGCAGTATTTT
TRBV29-1,NA,TRBJ1-2,NA,CSARANYGYTF,TGCAGCGCAAGAGCTAACTATGGCTACACCTTC
TRBV18,TRBD1,TRBJ2-7,once,CASSPEIDRAYEQYF,TGTGCCAGCTCACCGGAAATCGACAGGGCCTACGAGCAGTACTTC
TRBV6-1,NA,TRBJ1-5,NA,CASITGDQPQHF,TGTGCCAGCATTACGGGAGATCAGCCCCAGCATTTT
TRBV7-6,NA,TRBJ1-4,NA,CASSLLGPMGGEKLFF,TGTGCCAGCAGCTTATTGGGGCCGATGGGAGGTGAAAAACTGTTTTTT
TRBV9,NA,TRBJ1-1,NA,CASSPPRQDPEAFF,TGTGCCAGCAGCCCACCTCGACAGGACCCTGAAGCTTTCTTT
TRBV7-9,NA,TRBJ2-4,once,CSSSPPSGSAKNIQYF,TGTTCCAGCAGCCCCCCCTCAGGGTCGGCCAAAAACATTCAGTACTTC
TRBV29-1,TRBD1,TRBJ2-7,NA,CSAGGGQGGDEQYF,TGCAGCGCGGGTGGGGGACAGGGAGGGGACGAGCAGTACTTC
TRBV7-8,NA,TRBJ2-7,NA,CASSDRGDEQYF,TGTGCCAGCAGCGACCGCGGGGACGAGCAGTACTTC
TRBV5-1,NA,TRBJ2-7,NA,CASSFNLAGEQYF,TGCGCCAGCAGCTTCAATCTGGCGGGCGAGCAGTACTTC
TRBV5-1,NA,TRBJ2-3,NA,CASSQLTGSTDTQYF,TGCGCCAGCAGCCAGCTGACGGGAAGCACAGATACGCAGTATTTT
TRBV28,TRBD2,TRBJ2-5,NA,CASSQRPGGGRETQYF,TGTGCCAGCAGTCAACGACCGGGGGGAGGTCGGGAGACCCAGTACTTC
TRBV4-1,TRBD1,TRBJ2-2,few,CASSQTGGIGELFF,TGCGCCAGCAGCCAGACAGGGGGGATCGGGGAGCTGTTTTTT
TRBV6-7,TRBD2,TRBJ2-2,NA,CASSFPLTSGTNTGELFF,TGTGCCAGCAGTTTTCCACTTACTAGCGGGACGAACACCGGGGAGCTGTTTTTT
TRBV5-1,TRBD1,TRBJ2-1,NA,CASAGTGGRNEQFF,TGCGCCAGCGCCGGGACAGGGGGCAGGAATGAGCAGTTCTTC
TRBV10-2,NA,TRBJ2-3,few,CASHGQSTDTQYF,TGCGCCAGCCATGGACAGTCCACAGATACGCAGTATTTT
TRBV9,NA,TRBJ1-5,NA,CASSVGPEQPQHF,TGTGCCAGCAGCGTGGGTCCGGAGCAGCCCCAGCATTTT
TRBV4-1,TRBD2,TRBJ2-7,medium-sized,CASSQDLAGGGAYEQYF,TGCGCCAGCAGCCAAGATCTAGCGGGAGGTGGGGCCTACGAGCAGTACTTC
TRBV4-2,TRBD2,TRBJ2-1,NA,CASSQEIWREAFNEQFF,TGTGCCAGCAGCCAAGAAATCTGGCGGGAGGCCTTTAATGAGCAGTTCTTC